The source of this T cell receptor (beta chain) is a study of T cell clusters in autoimmune cytopenias. Overall study findings and caveats: Primary autoimmune cytopenia patients appeared to lack physiological T cell clusters present in healthy donors. TRB repertoire shifts in secondary cytopenia and chronic lymphocytic leukemia mostly reflected lymphoma, not autoimmunity. The T cell clusters were defined only in silico, without experimental functional validation.

CDR3 length: 15 residues. The germline V gene has CDR1 MNHNY and CDR2 SVGAGI (reference sequence). One tube held mixed TRB-A and TRB-B primer pools for touch-down PCR. TCRdb reprocessed the multiplex PCR reads, keeping one entry per CDR3 protein, no DNA. The data include 7,700 or so distinct CDR3 sequences; the top ten clones carry 16%. This clonotype is identified as medium-sized from frequency. As yet, its antigen is unknown. TRB amplification used roughly 250 ng of peripheral blood genomic DNA. The sequenced material came from peripheral blood. This TCR was recovered from a human donor with an autoimmune cytopenia or autoimmune hepatitis (not recorded which). This chain connects TRBV6-6 to TRBJ2-1; TCRdb's D call of TRBD2 is untestable without DNA. CDR3 amino acids: CASSPSSDPYNEQFF.